This T cell receptor beta chain originates from a study of identical twins. The CDR3 has 13 amino acids. Germline V CDR1 and CDR2: SQVTM, ANQGSEA. This clonotype occurred a few times. Its antigen is currently unknown. Broader study findings: For out-of-frame alpha sequences shared by twins, low generation probability was in excess. Insertions were fewer in abundant cord blood beta clonotypes, whereas memory repertoires showed none of this pattern.

A universal primer site was incorporated via template switching, and the cDNA contained unique molecular identifiers. TCRdb re-derived calls from the 5' RACE reads in MiXCR, one entry per CDR3 protein. Of 240,000 or so distinct CDR3 sequences in the sample, 12% were seen once. The same data also contributed to another study, on yellow fever vaccine responses in identical twins.

The specimen sequenced was memory (CD45RO+) T cells sorted from blood. The gene calls are TRBV29-1 and TRBJ2-3; D gene unclear. The TCR was taken from a woman aged 18-35 years in good health. DNA of the CDR3: TGCAGTCTGTCTCCGGCAGGTACAGATACGCAGTATTTT. This encodes CSLSPAGTDTQYF.